Included here is one T cell receptor beta chain sequence, with context. Trimming pared 0 bases from V and 3 bases from J, leaving 10 bases between. The CDR3 extends over 14 amino acids. CDR1 and CDR2 from the germline V gene are SGHNT and YYREEE (reference sequence). This sample stems from a study of blood T cell repertoires in COVID-19. About the research overall: Researchers got acute and convalescent COVID-19 samples from the United States, Italy and Spain. PBMCs, B-cell-depleted T cells, or T cells were the source of the cDNA or gDNA that made up the material.

As handled by the study authors: From reference gene primer amplification, estimates of nucleated cell counts were derived. TCRdb's copy holds only in-frame clones and misses some; the assay was immunoSEQ multiplex PCR. V and J calls and clone size are given by that table; D and trimming were obtained from the DNA. The sample has fewer than 150,000 clones; roughly 80% are singletons. The rearrangement links TRBV5-4 to TRBJ2-7, with D possibly TRBD1 on 5 matching bases. The sequence derives from a woman between 45 and 65 years old with acute or convalescent COVID-19. Input material: peripheral blood. CDR3 sequence: CASSLGQNYYEQYF. In DNA, the CDR3 is TGTGCCAGCAGCTTGGGACAGAACTACTACGAGCAGTACTTC.